This is a list of T cell receptor beta chains from one sample in a study of T cells expressing NK-cell markers. Each CDR3 protein gets one entry in TCRdb, which reprocessed the 5' RACE reads and gives no DNA. Its table lists more than 400,000 distinct CDR3 sequences. Sequencing was performed on blood T cells: a sorted CD56 or NKG2C T cell subset, CD4+ or CD8+ T cells, or bulk PBMC T cells (not recorded which). Receptors were obtained from a woman between 18 and 70 years old in good health. Each CDR3 is given with its conserved first and last residue.

J gene: TRBJ2-2
V gene: TRBV5-4
CDR3 protein: CASGPTGELFF

J gene: TRBJ2-2
V gene: TRBV29-1
CDR3 protein: CSVEGGGTGELFF

J gene: TRBJ2-2
V gene: TRBV7-7
CDR3 protein: CASSLGGQPTGELFF

J gene: TRBJ2-5
V gene: TRBV20-1
CDR3 protein: CSAFKTVQETQYF

J gene: TRBJ2-2
V gene: TRBV10-2
CDR3 protein: CASSPGFSGELFF

J gene: TRBJ2-1
V gene: TRBV27
CDR3 protein: CASSWGSGSGEQFF

J gene: TRBJ1-1
V gene: TRBV29-1
CDR3 protein: CSGGGGYTEAFF

J gene: TRBJ2-1
V gene: TRBV29-1
CDR3 protein: CSVEDSGRGREQFF

J gene: TRBJ2-1
V gene: TRBV20-1
CDR3 protein: CSARDQSNPYNEQFF

J gene: TRBJ1-5
V gene: TRBV6-2/TRBV6-3
CDR3 protein: CASSSLQGDQPQHF

J gene: TRBJ2-1
V gene: TRBV29-1
CDR3 protein: CSVGPSGGNSYNEQFF

J gene: TRBJ2-5
V gene: TRBV15
CDR3 protein: CATSRDPLTGTVSF

J gene: TRBJ2-1
V gene: TRBV12-3/TRBV12-4
CDR3 protein: CASSLGLAGGNHEQFF

J gene: TRBJ2-3
V gene: TRBV7-9
CDR3 protein: CASSFGRDADTQYF

J gene: TRBJ1-2
V gene: TRBV11-2
CDR3 protein: CASSPQGSYYGYTF

J gene: TRBJ2-6
V gene: TRBV20-1
CDR3 protein: CSARDQPGANVLTF

J gene: TRBJ1-5
V gene: TRBV4-1
CDR3 protein: CASSQVGGPQHF

J gene: TRBJ2-7
V gene: TRBV5-1
CDR3 protein: CASSSDWFYEQYF

J gene: TRBJ1-4
V gene: TRBV19
CDR3 protein: CASSSAGTATNEKLFF

J gene: TRBJ2-7
V gene: TRBV5-1
CDR3 protein: CASNGTSFHEQYF

J gene: TRBJ2-7
V gene: TRBV12-3/TRBV12-4
CDR3 protein: CASSFQGTVAEQYF

J gene: TRBJ2-3
V gene: TRBV20-1
CDR3 protein: CSASGLAGADTQYF

J gene: TRBJ2-1
V gene: TRBV5-1
CDR3 protein: CASRNAEGGEQFF

J gene: TRBJ2-7
V gene: TRBV12-3/TRBV12-4
CDR3 protein: CASSSHGGNREQYF

J gene: TRBJ2-3
V gene: TRBV5-1
CDR3 protein: CASSRGLAGVDTSTDTQYF

J gene: TRBJ2-5
V gene: TRBV10-3
CDR3 protein: CAIRDPGAFQETQYF

J gene: TRBJ1-5
V gene: TRBV4-1
CDR3 protein: CASSQLIKGGQPQHF

J gene: TRBJ2-5
V gene: TRBV12-3/TRBV12-4
CDR3 protein: CASSFFRGSELGTQYF

J gene: TRBJ1-2
V gene: TRBV12-3/TRBV12-4
CDR3 protein: CASSPTWGYGYTF

J gene: TRBJ1-3
V gene: TRBV12-3/TRBV12-4
CDR3 protein: CASTPAGNTIYF

J gene: TRBJ1-6
V gene: TRBV30
CDR3 protein: CAWTTTQGWRSPLHF

J gene: TRBJ2-5
V gene: TRBV20-1
CDR3 protein: CSAKGGAVQETQYF

J gene: TRBJ2-5
V gene: TRBV18
CDR3 protein: CASSPGTDETQYF

J gene: TRBJ2-1
V gene: TRBV9
CDR3 protein: CASSDTSGGGEQFF

J gene: TRBJ2-5
V gene: TRBV6-1
CDR3 protein: CASTRFRDQETQYF

J gene: TRBJ2-7
V gene: TRBV4-3
CDR3 protein: CASCYGTGYEQYF

J gene: TRBJ2-3
V gene: TRBV6-1
CDR3 protein: CASRSSGSTDTQYF

J gene: TRBJ2-7
V gene: TRBV20-1
CDR3 protein: CSAPRVASGSTEQYF

J gene: TRBJ2-7
V gene: TRBV29-1
CDR3 protein: CSVLTGPYEQYF

J gene: TRBJ2-6
V gene: TRBV7-3
CDR3 protein: CASSSSTGSGANVLTF

J gene: TRBJ2-1
V gene: TRBV6-1
CDR3 protein: CASTGGGESYNEQFF

J gene: TRBJ1-1
V gene: TRBV6-1
CDR3 protein: CASKGTQGGPAFF

J gene: TRBJ2-1
V gene: TRBV28
CDR3 protein: CASSRDRNEQFF

J gene: TRBJ2-1
V gene: TRBV7-2
CDR3 protein: CASSTRGDNEQFF

J gene: TRBJ2-1
V gene: TRBV11-3
CDR3 protein: CASSRPRGRGNEQFF

J gene: TRBJ2-3
V gene: TRBV7-9
CDR3 protein: CASSLSPATDTQYF

J gene: TRBJ2-1
V gene: TRBV5-1
CDR3 protein: CASSTGLRTNYNEQFF

J gene: TRBJ2-1
V gene: TRBV29-1
CDR3 protein: CSEPDRSSYNEQFF

J gene: TRBJ2-2
V gene: TRBV6-5
CDR3 protein: CASKILAGGNTGELFF

J gene: TRBJ2-7
V gene: TRBV18
CDR3 protein: CASSLDSFSYEQYF

J gene: TRBJ1-4
V gene: TRBV6-1
CDR3 protein: CASRGGTANEKLFF

J gene: TRBJ2-1
V gene: TRBV11-2
CDR3 protein: CASSFRGKVGNEQFF

J gene: TRBJ2-1
V gene: TRBV11-3
CDR3 protein: CASSLAGVVNEQFF

J gene: TRBJ2-1
V gene: TRBV7-2
CDR3 protein: CASSRPDGSSYNEQFF

J gene: TRBJ1-1
V gene: TRBV7-9
CDR3 protein: CASSLERTEAFF